Shown below are 28 T cell receptor beta chains from a single sample sequenced in a study of tumor-infiltrating T cells and Merkel cell polyomavirus. Study details: The study examined CD8+ T cells specific for the Merkel cell polyomavirus KLL epitope.

Clones were read by immunoSEQ multiplex PCR, and TCRdb kept only the in-frame ones, dropping some. The profile covers about 25,000 clones, with about 85% appearing a single time and around 2.5% taken by the ten largest. All patients' tumors stained robustly positive for Merkel cell polyomavirus Large T antigen by immunohistochemistry. The sample comprised lymph node tissue. The receptor set was obtained from a man aged 50 to 59 with Merkel cell carcinoma.

The CDR3 DNA reads TGTGCCAGTAGTTTACGACTAGCGGGGGGGTACCAAGAGACCCAGTACTTC. Protein product: CASSLRLAGGYQETQYF. The chain uses TRBV19 and TRBJ2-5; 14 nucleotides match TRBD2. Germline-derived CDR1 and CDR2 are LNHDA and SQIVND (reference sequence). The J segment lost 0 bases and the V segment lost 5 bases, leaving 5 bases of the junction unmatched. The CDR3 totals 17 residues.

CDR3 sequence: CASSPGGGTSLRKQFF. The CDR3 region has the DNA TGTGCCAGCAGCCCGGGGGGTGGGACTAGCCTCAGGAAGCAGTTCTTC. The chain couples TRBV11-2 to TRBJ2-1, with 9 nucleotides matching TRBD2. In germline, CDR1 is SGHAT, CDR2 FQNNGV. V lost 5 bases, J lost 11 bases, and 16 bases stayed unmatched. The CDR3 consists of 16 residues.

CDR3 sequence: CSVGAGGGNEQFF. Here the CDR3 DNA reads TGCAGCGTTGGAGCGGGAGGGGGCAATGAGCAGTTCTTC. V and J are TRBV29-1 and TRBJ2-1, with 10 bases matching TRBD2. CDR3 size: 13 residues. CDR1 is SQVTM, CDR2 ANQGSEA, per germline. V gave up 4 bases and J gave up 6 bases; unmatched junction bases: 3.

V is TRBV2 and J is TRBJ2-7, with D uncertain. Germline assignment: CDR1 SNHLY and CDR2 FYNNEI. Trimming pared 6 bases from V and 0 bases from J, leaving 9 bases between. The CDR3 sequence is 13 residues long. In nucleotides, the CDR3 is TGTGCCAGCAGCTTAGAGAGCTCCTACGAGCAGTACTTC. This sequence encodes CASSLESSYEQYF.

V and J are TRBV2 and TRBJ1-5; D is possibly TRBD1 (6 bases). This CDR3 comprises 19 residues. Germline loops: CDR1 SNHLY, CDR2 FYNNEI. Deletions cut 0 bases from V and 1 base from J, with 19 bases between. CDR3 protein: CASSEARRTVILSNQPQHF. The DNA for the CDR3 is TGTGCCAGCAGTGAAGCGCGCCGGACAGTTATTTTAAGCAATCAGCCCCAGCATTTT.

In DNA form, the CDR3 reads TGTGCCAGCAGCCAAGCCCTCGGAGGGGAGCAGTTCTTC. Translated: CASSQALGGEQFF. The rearrangement uses TRBV14 and TRBJ2-1; D is perhaps TRBD2 (6 bases). CDR1 and CDR2 from the germline V gene are SGHDN and FVKESK. V was trimmed by 1 base and J by 10 bases, leaving 11 bases between them. The CDR3 is 13 amino acids.

The gene calls are TRBV6-5 and TRBJ1-4; maybe TRBD1 (5 bases). The CDR3 is 14 residues long. Germline V gene sequence: CDR1 MNHEY, CDR2 SVGAGI. V lost 2 bases, J lost 5 bases, and 9 bases lay in between. The CDR3 loop reads CASSYGARNEKLFF. CDR3 bases: TGTGCCAGCAGTTACGGGGCCAGAAATGAAAAACTGTTTTTT.

This chain links TRBV10-3 with TRBJ2-1, with 10 bases aligning to TRBD2. The germline CDR1 and CDR2 sequences are ENHRY and SYGVKD. CDR3 length: 22 residues. J gave up 0 bases and V 0 bases, and 17 bases lay outside the gene matches. CDR3 nucleotides: TGTGCCATCAGTGAGTCGACTCGGTGGAGCGGGGGGGACCTTAGCTCCTACAATGAGCAGTTCTTC. It translates to CAISESTRWSGGDLSSYNEQFF.

The chain has TRBV5-1 and TRBJ1-3; 7 nucleotides agree with TRBD1. CDR1 is SGHRS, CDR2 YFSETQ, per germline. Losses at the gene ends were 4 bases for V and 1 base for J; bases not matched to a gene: 2. CDR3 length: 14 residues. The CDR3 region is CASSLQGSGNTIYF. CDR3 in DNA: TGCGCCAGCAGCCTACAGGGGTCTGGAAACACCATATATTTT.

V gene TRBV4-1 combines with J gene TRBJ2-2; maybe TRBD1 (6 bases). Trimming took 3 bases from V and 1 from J, leaving 15 bases between them. Looked up from germline, CDR1 is MGHRA and CDR2 is YSYEKL. This CDR3 is built from 17 residues. The CDR3 coding sequence is TGCGCCAGCAGCCATAGGTCACAGGGCAGGAACACCGGGGAGCTGTTTTTT. This gives the protein CASSHRSQGRNTGELFF.

CDR3 loop: CASSYGAGEDTQYF. The DNA for the CDR3 is TGCGCCAGCAGTTATGGAGCGGGAGAAGATACGCAGTATTTT. V gene TRBV4-1 combines with J gene TRBJ2-3; the match to TRBD2 covers 8 bases. CDR3 size: 14 residues. The V and J ends lost 6 bases and 5 bases, in that order; junction bases with no gene match: 7. Germline V lookup: CDR1 MGHRA, CDR2 YSYEKL.

The chain carries TRBV5-6 and TRBJ2-1; D may be TRBD2 (5 bases). V dropped 2 bases and J dropped 1 base, with 7 bases sitting between them. This CDR3 has 14 amino acids. Germline loops: CDR1 SGHDT, CDR2 YYEEEE. The CDR3 DNA is TGTGCCAGCAGCTTAGAGGGTTCCTACAATGAGCAGTTCTTC. It translates to CASSLEGSYNEQFF.

The chain uses TRBV27 and TRBJ1-1; D unclear. V lost 6 bases and J 3 bases, leaving 17 bases between the germline ends. Germline V CDR1 and CDR2: MNHEY, SMNVEV (reference sequence). The CDR3 contains 15 residues. The CDR3 loop is CASSLRWATDTEAFF. The CDR3, as DNA: TGTGCCAGCAGCCTCAGGTGGGCTACGGACACTGAAGCTTTCTTT.

The chain carries TRBV6-1 and TRBJ1-2; D possibly corresponds to TRBD1 (5 bases). V lost 5 bases and J 8 bases, leaving 15 bases between the germline ends. The CDR3 totals 13 residues. Germline CDR1 reads MNHNS; CDR2 reads SASEGT. CDR3 residues: CASSIQGGLGYTF. For the CDR3, the DNA is TGTGCCAGCAGTATCCAGGGAGGGCTGGGCTACACCTTC.

The chain combines TRBV6-4 with TRBJ1-6; D gene ambiguous. The germline CDR1 and CDR2 sequences are MRHNA and SNTAGT. CDR3 size: 13 residues. Trimming shortened V by 0 bases and J by 10 bases, and 7 bases separated the two germline ends. This chain's CDR3 is CASSDSGRSPLHF. For the CDR3, the DNA is TGTGCCAGCAGTGACTCAGGGAGGTCACCCCTCCACTTT.

This clone was recorded a few times. V gene TRBV30 combines with J gene TRBJ2-7; tentatively, D is TRBD1 (5 bases). Germline CDR1 is GTSNPN and CDR2 is SVGIG (reference sequence). The CDR3 spans 13 residues. V lost 1 base to trimming and J lost 2 bases, with 9 bases between them. The CDR3 DNA sequence: TGTGCCTGGAGTGCTGGACACACCTACGAGCAGTACTTC. Translated, it gives CAWSAGHTYEQYF.

The V gene is TRBV5-4, the J gene TRBJ2-2; D is unclear. V was cut by 3 bases and J by 0 bases, with 6 bases left in between. The V gene's germline CDR1 is SGHNT and CDR2 YYREEE (reference sequence). The CDR3 loop spans 14 amino acids. Here the CDR3 reads CASSSTANTGELFF. The DNA for the CDR3 is TGTGCCAGCAGCTCAACAGCGAACACCGGGGAGCTGTTTTTT.

This CDR3 reads CASSSTGAGYEQYF. In DNA, the CDR3 is TGTGCCAGCAGCTCGACAGGGGCGGGATACGAGCAGTACTTC. The V and J genes are TRBV11-3 and TRBJ2-7, with TRBD1 identical over 8 bases. V shed 4 bases, J shed 4 bases, and the junction held 6 bases outside the gene matches. The germline CDR1 and CDR2 sequences are SGHNT and YENEEA. This CDR3 is built from 14 residues. The complete variable domain, with remaining parts taken from reference TRBV11-3 and TRBJ2-7, reads EAGVVQSPRYKIIEKKQPVAFWCNPISGHNTLYWYLQNLGQGPELLIRYENEEAVDDSQLPKDRFSAERLKGVDSTLKIQPAELGDSAVYLCASSSTGAGYEQYFGPGTRLTVT.

The chain joins TRBV30 to TRBJ2-5; perhaps TRBD1 as D (5 bases). The CDR3 runs to 13 residues. Germline V CDR1 and CDR2: GTSNPN, SVGIG (reference sequence). V lost 2 bases and J 2 bases, leaving 9 bases between the germline ends. The CDR3 sequence: CAWSLGRQETQYF. In DNA, the CDR3 is TGTGCCTGGAGTTTGGGGCGACAAGAGACCCAGTACTTC.

This chain links TRBV28 with TRBJ1-5; D call uncertain. The CDR3 length is 17 residues. CDR1 is MDHEN, CDR2 SYDVKM, per germline. V was trimmed by 4 bases and J by 5 bases, leaving 21 bases between them. The CDR3 here is CASSSLVTAAEDQPQHF. CDR3 in DNA: TGTGCCAGCAGTTCTTTAGTAACGGCGGCGGAAGATCAGCCCCAGCATTTT.

The chain combines TRBV11-2 with TRBJ2-5, with D perhaps TRBD1 or TRBD2 (5 bases each). The end of the DNA aligns better with TRBJ2-7, so the J call may be wrong. Germline values: CDR1 SGHAT, CDR2 FQNNGV. The CDR3 covers 13 residues. The CDR3 spells CASSLGAGFEQYF. CDR3 coding DNA: TGTGCCAGCAGCCTAGGGGCGGGTTTCGAGCAGTACTTC.

The chain joins TRBV7-9 to TRBJ1-3; D is perhaps TRBD1 (5 bases). Germline V CDR1 and CDR2: SEHNR, FQNEAQ (reference sequence). Trimming pared 2 bases from V and 8 bases from J, leaving 10 bases between. CDR3 length: 13 residues. The CDR3 spells CASSLSGIDTIYF. The CDR3 region has the DNA TGTGCCAGCAGCTTATCAGGGATCGACACCATATATTTT.

In nucleotides, the CDR3 is TGTGCCAGCAGCTTCCCCGGGACAGGGACGGGGGGCACAGATACGCAGTATTTT. Residues: CASSFPGTGTGGTDTQYF. The chain is built from TRBV11-3 and TRBJ2-3, with 9 nucleotides matching TRBD1. The germline CDR1 and CDR2 sequences are SGHNT and YENEEA. V gave up 3 bases and J gave up 1 base; unmatched junction bases: 11. The CDR3 has 18 residues.

The genes are TRBV6-5 and TRBJ2-3; no clear D. CDR3 length equals 13 residues. V lost 6 bases and J 1 base, leaving 8 bases between the germline ends. Germline assignment: CDR1 MNHEY and CDR2 SVGAGI. CDR3 sequence: CASRSARTDTQYF. CDR3 DNA: TGTGCCAGCAGAAGCGCCCGCACAGATACGCAGTATTTT.

The chain uses TRBV5-8 and TRBJ1-1; unclear D gene. The CDR3 has 15 residues. V was shortened by 7 bases and J by 0 bases, with 16 bases between the two germline ends. Germline CDR1 is SGHTS and CDR2 is YDEGEE. CDR3 nucleotide sequence: TGTGCCAGCGATACCCCCGGGAGAGTGAACACTGAAGCTTTCTTT. It is translated as CASDTPGRVNTEAFF.

The V gene is TRBV5-5, the J gene TRBJ2-5; D is possibly TRBD1 (5 bases). Germline CDR1 is SGHKS and CDR2 is YYEKEE (reference sequence). Trimming took 3 bases from V and 3 from J, leaving 15 bases between them. The CDR3 extends over 15 amino acids. The CDR3 DNA reads TGTGCCAGCAGCTACGGAAACTCAGGGAAAGAGACCCAGTACTTC. This codes for CASSYGNSGKETQYF.

The chain carries TRBV19 and TRBJ1-2; D is unclear. CDR1 is LNHDA and CDR2 is SQIVND in the germline V gene (reference sequence). The length of the CDR3 is 13 residues. V was trimmed by 4 bases and J by 3 bases, leaving 9 bases between them. The CDR3 sequence is CASSTDLDYGYTF. The CDR3 DNA reads as TGTGCCAGTAGTACCGACTTAGACTATGGCTACACCTTC.

This chain links TRBV27 with TRBJ1-2, with 8 bases identical to TRBD1. There are 16 residues in the CDR3. Germline trimming cut 5 bases from V and 7 bases from J; bases unmatched to any gene: 15. Germline V gene lookup returns CDR1 MNHEY and CDR2 SMNVEV (reference sequence). The CDR3 bases are TGTGCCAGCAGTCCGTCGGACAGGGCCCAAACTCGTGGCTACACCTTC. Protein product: CASSPSDRAQTRGYTF.